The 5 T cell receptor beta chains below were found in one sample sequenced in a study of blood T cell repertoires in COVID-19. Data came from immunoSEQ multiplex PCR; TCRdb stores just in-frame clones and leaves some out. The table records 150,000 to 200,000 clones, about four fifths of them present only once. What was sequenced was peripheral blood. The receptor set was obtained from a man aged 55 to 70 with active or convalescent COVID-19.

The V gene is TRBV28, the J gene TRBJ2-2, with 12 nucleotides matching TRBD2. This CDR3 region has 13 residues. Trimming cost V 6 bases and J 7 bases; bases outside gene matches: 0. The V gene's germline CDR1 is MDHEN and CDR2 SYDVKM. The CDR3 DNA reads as TGTGCCAGCAGGACTAGCGGGAGCGGGGAGCTGTTTTTT. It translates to CASRTSGSGELFF.

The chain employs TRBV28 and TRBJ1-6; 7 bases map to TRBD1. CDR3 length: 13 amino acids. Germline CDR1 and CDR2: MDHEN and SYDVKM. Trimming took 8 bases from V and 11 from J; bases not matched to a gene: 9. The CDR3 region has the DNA TGTGCCAGCCACGAAAACAGGGGTCCACCCCTCCACTTT. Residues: CASHENRGPPLHF.

The CDR3 here is CASSSGQGAYEQYF. CDR3 DNA: TGTGCCAGTAGTTCGGGACAGGGGGCTTACGAGCAGTACTTC. V and J are TRBV19 and TRBJ2-7; 12 nucleotides align to TRBD1. The germline V gene encodes CDR1 LNHDA and CDR2 SQIVND (reference sequence). CDR3 size: 14 residues. The trim removed 5 bases at V and 4 bases at J, leaving 3 bases unmatched. The variable domain in full, with the rest retrieved from reference TRBV19 and TRBJ2-7, is DGGITQSPKYLFRKEGQNVTLSCEQNLNHDAMYWYRQDPGQGLRLIYYSQIVNDFQKGDIAEGYSVSREKKESFPLTVTSAQKNPTAFYLCASSSGQGAYEQYFGPGTRLTVT.

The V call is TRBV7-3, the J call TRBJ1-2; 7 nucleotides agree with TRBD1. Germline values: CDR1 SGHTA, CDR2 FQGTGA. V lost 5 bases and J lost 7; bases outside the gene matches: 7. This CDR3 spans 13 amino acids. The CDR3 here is CASSATGLTGYTF. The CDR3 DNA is TGTGCCAGCAGCGCGACAGGGCTTACTGGCTACACCTTC.

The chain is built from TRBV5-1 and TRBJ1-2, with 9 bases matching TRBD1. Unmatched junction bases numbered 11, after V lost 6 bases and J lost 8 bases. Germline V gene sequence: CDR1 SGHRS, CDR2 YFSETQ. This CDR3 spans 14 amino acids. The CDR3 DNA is TGCGCCAGCACCCCGGGACAGGGAGAGGTCGGCTACACCTTC. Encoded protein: CASTPGQGEVGYTF.